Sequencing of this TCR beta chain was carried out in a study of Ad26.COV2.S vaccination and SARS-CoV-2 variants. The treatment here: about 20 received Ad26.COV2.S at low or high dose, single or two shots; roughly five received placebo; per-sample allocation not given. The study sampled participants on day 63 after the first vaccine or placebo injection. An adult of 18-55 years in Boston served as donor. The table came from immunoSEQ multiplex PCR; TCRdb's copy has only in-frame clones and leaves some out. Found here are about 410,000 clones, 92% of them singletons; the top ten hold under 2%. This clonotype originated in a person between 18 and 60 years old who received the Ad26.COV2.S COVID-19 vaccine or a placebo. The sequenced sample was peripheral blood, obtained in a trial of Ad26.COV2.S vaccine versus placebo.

CDR3 coding DNA: TGTGCCAGCAGCTTAAGCCTGAACACCGGGGAGCTGTTTTTT. Its translation is CASSLSLNTGELFF. V usage is TRBV7-8 and J usage is TRBJ2-2; no firm D call. V lost 2 bases and J 1 base, leaving 5 bases between the germline ends. The length of the CDR3 is 14 residues. Germline V gene lookup returns CDR1 SGHVS and CDR2 FQNEAQ. The full variable domain, completed using reference TRBV7-8 and TRBJ2-2, is GAGVSQSPRYKVAKRGQDVALRCDPISGHVSLFWYQQALGQGPEFLTYFQNEAQLDKSGLPSDRFFAERPEGSVSTLKIQRTQQEDSAVYLCASSLSLNTGELFFGEGSRLTVL.